These 13 T cell receptor beta chains were all obtained from the same sample, sequenced in a study of T cell responses to AZD1222 COVID-19 vaccine. Method: immunoSEQ multiplex PCR; TCRdb's copy keeps in-frame clones and lacks some. The sample has roughly 250,000 clones; approximately 95% are singletons. Sequenced material: peripheral blood, taken on day 0 of AZD1222 vaccination. These receptors were taken from an adult in good health.

This clone was recorded once. The chain joins TRBV27 to TRBJ1-2, with 7 nucleotides matching TRBD1. The CDR3 covers 14 residues. The V gene end was trimmed by 6 bases and the J gene end by 5 bases; junction bases not matched to a gene: 9. CDR1 is MNHEY, CDR2 SMNVEV, per germline (reference sequence). The CDR3, as DNA: TGTGCCAGCAGGCCCGGACAGGCTGTTTATGGCTACACCTTC. Amino acid sequence: CASRPGQAVYGYTF.

This clone has a handful of counts. V is TRBV28 and J is TRBJ1-1; D is undetermined. This CDR3 contains 13 residues. V was pared by 7 bases and J by 4 bases, with 13 bases between. The V gene's germline CDR1 is MDHEN and CDR2 SYDVKM. The DNA of the CDR3 is TGTGCCAGCACCACAGAGACCCCCACTGAAGCTTTCTTT. Translating it yields CASTTETPTEAFF.

V is TRBV9 and J is TRBJ2-2, with D tentatively TRBD1 or TRBD2 (5 bases each). The V gene's germline CDR1 is SGDLS and CDR2 YYNGEE. CDR3 length equals 14 residues. Trimming took 3 bases from V and 4 from J, leaving 10 bases between them. The CDR3 sequence: CASSAGPTTGELFF. CDR3 DNA: TGTGCCAGCAGCGCGGGACCTACCACCGGGGAGCTGTTTTTT. The full variable domain, rest sourced from reference TRBV9 and TRBJ2-2, is DSGVTQTPKHLITATGQRVTLRCSPRSGDLSVYWYQQSLDQGLQFLIQYYNGEERAKGNILERFSAQQFPDLHSELNLSSLELGDSALYFCASSAGPTTGELFFGEGSRLTVL.

The rearrangement uses TRBV2 and TRBJ2-7, with D perhaps being TRBD1 or TRBD2 (6 bases each). The V end lost 2 bases, the J end lost 4 bases, and 15 bases lay between the germline ends. The V gene's germline CDR1 is SNHLY and CDR2 FYNNEI. The CDR3 is 15 amino acids. CDR3 sequence: CASSERGVLRYEQYF. In DNA form, the CDR3 reads TGTGCCAGCAGTGAAAGGGGGGTGCTTCGGTACGAGCAGTACTTC. Variable domain in full (rest from reference TRBV2 and TRBJ2-7): EPEVTQTPSHQVTQMGQEVILRCVPISNHLYFYWYRQILGQKVEFLVSFYNNEISEKSEIFDDQFSVERPDGSNFTLKIRSTKLEDSAMYFCASSERGVLRYEQYFGPGTRLTVT.

This clone appeared once. The chain combines TRBV7-3 with TRBJ1-1; D uncertain. The CDR3 extends over 15 amino acids. The V gene's germline CDR1 is SGHTA and CDR2 FQGTGA. Between the trimmed V and J ends, which lost 3 bases and 0 bases, there was a span of 11 bases. The CDR3 loop reads CASSLTPNLNTEAFF. CDR3 DNA sequence: TGTGCCAGCAGCTTGACCCCTAACCTGAACACTGAAGCTTTCTTT.

This sequence joins TRBV6-6 and TRBJ1-5; TRBD1 aligns across 7 bases. The germline gives CDR1 MNHNY, CDR2 SVGAGI (reference sequence). The CDR3 runs to 16 residues. J gave up 5 bases and V 6 bases, and 13 bases lay outside the gene matches. CDR3 region: CASSQGQPTQDQPQHF. The CDR3, as DNA: TGTGCCAGCAGCCAGGGACAGCCGACACAAGATCAGCCCCAGCATTTT.

The genes are TRBV2 and TRBJ1-2; perhaps TRBD1 as D (5 bases). The germline V gene has CDR1 SNHLY and CDR2 FYNNEI. The CDR3 has 14 residues. V was trimmed by 3 bases and J by 6 bases, leaving 14 bases between them. The CDR3 sequence is CASSDRGFLDGYTF. The CDR3 nucleotides are TGTGCCAGCAGTGACCGGGGGTTTTTAGATGGCTACACCTTC.

The genes are TRBV3-1 (or the pseudogene TRBV3-2) and TRBJ1-1, with D perhaps matching TRBD1 (5 bases). CDR1 and CDR2 from the germline V gene are LGHDT and YNNKEL (reference sequence). The V and J ends lost 4 bases and 13 bases respectively, with 16 bases between them. The CDR3 sequence is 12 residues long. The DNA for the CDR3 is TGTGCCAGCAGCCCCACCGCCGGGACTTTTTTCTTT. Protein sequence: CASSPTAGTFFF.

The chain is built from TRBV6-4 and TRBJ1-1; D is unresolved. The CDR3 covers 13 residues. CDR1 is MRHNA and CDR2 is SNTAGT in the germline V gene. Trimming removed 5 bases from V and 4 bases from J, with 11 bases in between. This CDR3 reads CASSTNTGTEAFF. The CDR3 DNA sequence: TGTGCCAGCAGTACCAACACGGGCACTGAAGCTTTCTTT.

The chain couples TRBV5-6 to TRBJ2-2; 10 nucleotides agree with TRBD2. The CDR3 covers 16 residues. J was trimmed by 5 bases and V by 2 bases; bases with no gene match: 6. In germline, CDR1 is SGHDT, CDR2 YYEEEE. The DNA for the CDR3 is TGTGCCAGCAGCTTACTAGCGGGGCCCTGGACCGGGGAGCTGTTTTTT. This translates into CASSLLAGPWTGELFF.

V is TRBV21-1 and J is TRBJ2-7; whether TRBD1, the table's D call, matches the DNA was not checked. TRBV21-1 is reported as a pseudogene. The CDR3 has 16 residues. DNA of the CDR3: TGTGCCAGCAGCAAAGCGCTGGGACAGGGGGCCTACGAGCAGTACTTC. It translates to CASSKALGQGAYEQYF.

The chain combines TRBV5-6 with TRBJ1-6; 8 positions match TRBD1. The junction had 5 bases not matched to a gene; V was cut back by 4 bases and J by 2 bases. The CDR3 has 16 amino acids. Germline V lookup: CDR1 SGHDT, CDR2 YYEEEE. The CDR3 nucleotides are TGTGCCAGCAGCCTACGGACAGGGCCCTATAATTCACCCCTCCACTTT. Translating it yields CASSLRTGPYNSPLHF. The full variable domain, rest sourced from reference TRBV5-6 and TRBJ1-6, is DAGVTQSPTHLIKTRGQQVTLRCSPKSGHDTVSWYQQALGQGPQFIFQYYEEEERQRGNFPDRFSGHQFPNYSSELNVNALLLGDSALYLCASSLRTGPYNSPLHFGNGTRLTVT.

J is TRBJ2-2 and V is TRBV6-1; the D gene is possibly TRBD2 (5 bases). V gave up 3 bases and J gave up 8 bases, with 13 bases separating them. Germline CDR1 is MNHNS and CDR2 is SASEGT. CDR3 length equals 14 residues. The CDR3 coding sequence is TGTGCCAGCAGTGAGAGGACTGGGCAAGGGGAGCTGTTTTTT. This encodes CASSERTGQGELFF.